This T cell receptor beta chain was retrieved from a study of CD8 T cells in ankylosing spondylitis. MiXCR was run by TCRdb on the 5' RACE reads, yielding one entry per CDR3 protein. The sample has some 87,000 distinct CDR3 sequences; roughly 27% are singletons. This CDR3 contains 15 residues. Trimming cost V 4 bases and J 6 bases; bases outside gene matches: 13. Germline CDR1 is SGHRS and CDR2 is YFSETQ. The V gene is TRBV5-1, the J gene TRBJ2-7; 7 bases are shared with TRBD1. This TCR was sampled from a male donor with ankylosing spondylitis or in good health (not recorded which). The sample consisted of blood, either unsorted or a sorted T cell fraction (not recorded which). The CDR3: CASSGTDRAMGEQYF. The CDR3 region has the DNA TGCGCCAGCAGCGGGACAGACAGGGCCATGGGCGAGCAGTACTTC. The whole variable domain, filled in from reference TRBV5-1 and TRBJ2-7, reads KAGVTQTPRYLIKTRGQQVTLSCSPISGHRSVSWYQQTPGQGLQFLFEYFSETQRNKGNFPGRFSGRQFSNSRSEMNVSTLELGDSALYLCASSGTDRAMGEQYFGPGTRLTVT.